Here is one T cell receptor beta chain with its context. No antigen is known for it. No base quality information exists; no much larger clone differs at one position. The data derive from a study of T cell responses to AZD1222 COVID-19 vaccine (dated by TCRdb to about 2021). Background on the whole study: TCR sequencing was performed for more than 230 trial participants, of whom around 200 were given two doses of AZD1222 and approximately 25 were given two doses of MenACWY control vaccine. Enrollment into the trials was organized by age into subgroups of 18-55, 56-69 and 70-plus years, and those subgroups contained roughly 150, 30 and 60 TCR-sequenced participants, respectively. What the study reported, not specific to this receptor: Because no samples from the day 14 peak response were available, repertoires could be characterized only after the peak T cell response. Participants were mostly white British and included more females than males, and it was suggested by the authors that clonal diversity may have been underestimated. In the small 56-69-year group, the increase in depth fell short of significance, most likely because of low power. After two AZD1222 doses, both the breadth and the depth of spike-specific TCRs were significantly higher than at day 0 and than in MenACWY recipients. Reportedly, close to half of the unique spike-specific TCRs recognized epitopes lying outside the regions that are mutated in the B.1.351 and B.1.1.7 variants. Conclusions about previously exposed vaccinees are limited, since just five to seven AZD1222 recipients were seropositive for SARS-CoV-2 at baseline. The vaccine-associated CD4 TCRs covered the entire spike protein, and the dominant responses fell in regions 160-218 and 743-854.

Taken with the paper, the label for time point translates to: baseline before first vaccination. Read against the paper, the sample's treatment or condition label means: meningococcal conjugate vaccine given as trial control. The vaccinee samples were drawn from two UK trials, COV001 and COV002, one of which was a single-blind randomized controlled phase 2/3 trial testing AZD1222 (ChAdOx1 nCoV-19) in healthy adults. For TCRbeta chain sequencing, PBMC samples from trial participants were taken at day 0 and at day 28 after the second dose. Relative to germline, V is 5 bases shorter and J is 4 bases shorter, with 15 bases between their ends. The cysteine opens and the phenylalanine closes a CDR3 of 14 amino acids. The CDR3 DNA has 42 bases and is translated from base 1. CDR1 and CDR2 (LNHDA, SQIVND) derive from the germline V gene (reference sequence). The CDR3 regions of human TCRbeta chains were analyzed by immunosequencing. Processing in the source paper ran as follows. TCRs in the repertoires were compared against a reference library of SARS-CoV-2-specific TCRs that had been generated with the MIRA antigen-specificity platform. Breadth was defined as the fraction of unique TCRs that were SARS-CoV-2-associated. Depth was defined as the fraction of total T cells that were SARS-CoV-2-associated. Using the MIRA data, each spike-specific TCR was mapped to the spike region that the TCR reacts to and placed in a CD4 or CD8 class. Log10-transformed breadth and depth values were compared by one-way ANOVA with Sidak's multiple comparisons tests. The immuneACCESS repertoire file appears here via TCRdb, limited to in-frame rearrangements. These files lack a portion of the clones; in checked studies, under half of the deficit traces to unresolved V genes, and the cause of the others is not known. V and J calls and clone size are given by that table; D and trimming were obtained from the DNA. This sample holds 130,000 or so clones; 80% to 95% were observed only once. The ten biggest clones cover 0.91% of the sample.

The sequences come from peripheral blood, collected on day 0 of MenACWY control vaccination. Rearrangement joined TRBV19 to TRBJ2-7, with the D call tentatively TRBD1 or TRBD2, each fitting 6 bases. The clonotype was recovered from an adult in good health. The CDR3 has the sequence CASSFRGLGYEQYF. In nucleotides, the sequence is TGTGCCAGTAGTTTCAGGGGACTGGGATACGAGCAGTACTTC.